The rows below give T cell receptor beta chains drawn from one sample of a study of control samples from healthy donors and cancer patients. TCRdb keeps only in-frame clones here, not all; method: immunoSEQ multiplex PCR. The sample lists over 100,000 clones; 92% were seen once. The specimen sequenced was blood. Source of these receptors: a woman younger than 35 in good health. Both conserved end residues are part of each CDR3. The D gene is left open where the match is weak. The size field is filled for only some rows; it gives once, few, many or a size class.

CATSRTGDSTDTQYF,TGTGCCACCAGCAGAACAGGAGACAGCACAGATACGCAGTATTTT,.,TRBV15,.,TRBJ2-3
CASSLDSGRANEQFF,TGTGCCAGCAGCTTAGATAGCGGGAGGGCCAATGAGCAGTTCTTC,few,TRBV11-3,TRBD2,TRBJ2-1
CATSDLRASSYNEQFF,TGTGCCACCAGTGATTTGAGGGCGTCCTCCTACAATGAGCAGTTCTTC,.,TRBV24-1,.,TRBJ2-1
CTSYPRAGKWRNEQFF,TGCACCAGTTATCCGCGAGCGGGAAAATGGCGAAATGAGCAGTTCTTC,.,TRBV1,.,TRBJ2-1
CASSLHFGGGTTDTQYF,TGTGCCAGCAGCTTACATTTTGGCGGGGGGACCACAGATACGCAGTATTTT,.,TRBV11-3,TRBD2,TRBJ2-3
CASRFSENTEAFF,TGCGCCAGCCGGTTTTCAGAGAACACTGAAGCTTTCTTT,few,TRBV5-1,.,TRBJ1-1
CASSRRGTGGQPQHF,TGTGCCAGCAGTCGCAGGGGTACGGGAGGGCAGCCCCAGCATTTT,.,TRBV2,.,TRBJ1-5
CSVPGQGAYEQYF,TGCAGCGTTCCGGGACAGGGGGCCTACGAGCAGTACTTC,few,TRBV29-1,TRBD1,TRBJ2-7
CASSPWDRGTYEQYF,TGTGCCAGCAGCCCCTGGGACAGGGGTACCTACGAGCAGTACTTC,.,TRBV3-1/TRBV3-2,TRBD1,TRBJ2-7
CASSFTGGAYNEQFF,TGTGCCAGCAGCTTTACAGGGGGGGCCTACAATGAGCAGTTCTTC,.,TRBV5-5,.,TRBJ2-1
CASSVLGDEQFF,TGTGCCAGCAGCGTGTTGGGGGATGAGCAGTTCTTC,once,TRBV7-9,.,TRBJ2-1
CASSPNRGHSGNTIYF,TGTGCCAGCTCACCTAACAGGGGGCATTCTGGAAACACCATATATTTT,.,TRBV18,TRBD1,TRBJ1-3
CASSLNRGTDTQYF,TGTGCCAGCAGTTTAAACAGGGGCACAGATACGCAGTATTTT,.,TRBV27,.,TRBJ2-3
CASSPGRVRVYGYTF,TGTGCCAGCAGTCCAGGGCGGGTAAGGGTCTATGGCTACACCTTC,.,TRBV28,.,TRBJ1-2
CAWSVQSTNEQFF,TGTGCCTGGAGTGTTCAAAGTACCAATGAGCAGTTCTTC,.,TRBV30,.,TRBJ2-1
CASSQATPGSYNSPLHF,TGCGCCAGCAGCCAAGCCACGCCAGGATCATATAATTCACCCCTCCACTTT,.,TRBV4-1,.,TRBJ1-6
CASSSRDTGELFF,TGTGCCAGCAGTTCCCGGGACACCGGGGAGCTGTTTTTT,.,TRBV6-6,.,TRBJ2-2
CASSMGKGTLGSYEQYF,TGCGCCAGCAGCATGGGAAAAGGGACCCTTGGCTCCTACGAGCAGTACTTC,.,TRBV5-1,.,TRBJ2-7
CASSIALGQGWLYF,TGTGCCAGTAGTATAGCCCTGGGACAGGGTTGGTTGTATTTT,.,TRBV19,TRBD1,TRBJ2-3
CATSDLGRTEAFF,TGTGCCACCAGTGATTTGGGGAGGACTGAAGCTTTCTTT,.,TRBV24-1,.,TRBJ1-1
CASSSGPVGYTEAFF,TGTGCCAGCAGTTCAGGGCCCGTAGGGTACACTGAAGCTTTCTTT,.,TRBV27,.,TRBJ1-1
CASSLETTFWASSYNEQFF,TGTGCCAGCAGCTTAGAGACGACCTTCTGGGCTAGCTCCTACAATGAGCAGTTCTTC,.,TRBV7-2,.,TRBJ2-1
CASSQGDRVSYEQYF,TGCGCCAGCAGCCAGGGGGACAGGGTCTCCTACGAGCAGTACTTC,.,TRBV5-1,TRBD1,TRBJ2-7
CASSIPGQSPTNEKLFF,TGTGCCAGTAGTATCCCGGGACAGTCCCCAACTAATGAAAAACTGTTTTTT,.,TRBV19,TRBD1,TRBJ1-4
CASSRNRISNQPQHF,TGTGCCAGCAGCCGAAACAGGATAAGCAATCAGCCCCAGCATTTT,once,TRBV5-6,.,TRBJ1-5
CASSLVRVPGELFF,TGTGCCAGCAGTTTAGTTCGAGTCCCCGGGGAGCTGTTTTTT,.,TRBV27,.,TRBJ2-2
CASRVVNEQFF,TGTGCCAGCAGGGTGGTGAATGAGCAGTTCTTC,.,TRBV12-3/TRBV12-4,.,TRBJ2-1
CASGLVPDTQYF,TGTGCTAGTGGTTTGGTACCAGATACGCAGTATTTT,once,TRBV12-5,.,TRBJ2-3
CATSAAGIGAKNIQYF,TGTGCCACCAGTGCGGCAGGGATCGGGGCCAAAAACATTCAGTACTTC,.,TRBV24-1,.,TRBJ2-4
CAWKGVPSTDTQYF,TGTGCCTGGAAAGGGGTTCCTAGCACAGATACGCAGTATTTT,.,TRBV30,.,TRBJ2-3
CASSMSRAQHEQYF,TGTGCCAGTAGTATGAGTAGGGCTCAACACGAGCAGTACTTC,.,TRBV19,.,TRBJ2-7
CASSLWPSGGEAFF,TGTGCCAGCAGTTTATGGCCATCGGGGGGTGAAGCTTTCTTT,.,TRBV28,.,TRBJ1-1
CASSYSSLGTEAFF,TGTGCCAGCAGTTACTCGAGCCTGGGCACTGAAGCTTTCTTT,.,TRBV6-2/TRBV6-3,.,TRBJ1-1
CASSSGTDTQYF,TGTGCCAGCAGCTCCGGCACAGATACGCAGTATTTT,.,TRBV7-3,.,TRBJ2-3
CASGGIYEQYF,TGTGCCAGCGGGGGGATCTACGAGCAGTACTTC,.,TRBV12-3/TRBV12-4,.,TRBJ2-7
CASSDGQGYGYTF,TGTGCCAGCAGTGATGGACAAGGATATGGCTACACCTTC,.,TRBV2,.,TRBJ1-2
CSVRTEAGAYEQYF,TGCAGCGTCCGGACGGAAGCGGGGGCCTACGAGCAGTACTTC,.,TRBV29-1,TRBD2,TRBJ2-7
CASSKRDLGQGHTDTQYF,TGTGCCAGCAGCAAACGGGATTTAGGACAGGGCCATACAGATACGCAGTATTTT,.,TRBV21-1,.,TRBJ2-3
CASSWGAGEGQPQHF,TGTGCCAGCAGCTGGGGTGCCGGGGAGGGTCAGCCCCAGCATTTT,large,TRBV5-5,.,TRBJ1-5
CASRDRPGQNTEAFF,TGCGCCAGCAGGGACCGTCCGGGACAGAACACTGAAGCTTTCTTT,.,TRBV10-1,.,TRBJ1-1
CASTLAGGMGQYF,TGTGCCAGCACCTTAGCGGGAGGGATGGGCCAGTACTTC,.,TRBV21-1,.,TRBJ2-5
CASSNPGRSPLHF,TGTGCCAGCAGTAATCCGGGACGTTCACCCCTCCACTTT,many,TRBV28,.,TRBJ1-6
CASSPAGAVRYYF,TGTGCCAGCAGCCCGGCCGGAGCTGTTCGCTACTACTTC,.,TRBV6-2/TRBV6-3,.,TRBJ2-7
CASSLGHRGYEQYF,TGTGCCAGCAGTTTAGGGCACAGGGGCTACGAGCAGTACTTC,.,TRBV28,TRBD1,TRBJ2-7
CASRRQGGNQPQHF,TGCGCCAGCAGAAGGCAGGGCGGCAATCAGCCCCAGCATTTT,.,TRBV10-2,.,TRBJ1-5
CASSIDRVRGYTF,TGTGCCAGCAGCATCGACAGGGTACGTGGCTACACCTTC,.,TRBV7-9,TRBD1,TRBJ1-2
CASSLYTGELFF,TGTGCCAGCAGTTTATACACCGGGGAGCTGTTTTTT,.,TRBV6-2/TRBV6-3,.,TRBJ2-2
CASSLVSGSSYEQYF,TGTGCCAGCAGCTTGGTTAGCGGGAGTTCCTACGAGCAGTACTTC,.,TRBV5-6,TRBD2,TRBJ2-7